Listed here is a single T cell receptor (beta chain). Its target is unknown. The data derive from a study of a mutant IDH1 vaccine in newly diagnosed glioma. Study-level background: All eight of the vaccinations patients received fell in weeks 1, 3, 5, 7, 11, 15, 19 and 23. The earlier regimen, radiotherapy, temozolomide, or both, was most often both.

This CDR3 has 15 amino acids. Germline CDR1 reads MNHEY; CDR2 reads SMNVEV (reference sequence). Trimming cost V 3 bases and J 1 base, with 10 bases left between them. Noted time point: week 11, during vaccination. All doses held 300 ug of mutant IDH1 20-mer peptide, with topical imiquimod. Method: immunoSEQ multiplex PCR; TCRdb's copy keeps in-frame clones and lacks some. This table has 40,000 or so clones, about 83% appearing once. The sequencing here drew on PBMCs, taken from a glioma patient whose treatment included an IDH1 peptide vaccine. This receptor was taken from a man aged 40-50 years with glioma. V gene TRBV27 combines with J gene TRBJ1-5, with D unclear. CDR3 sequence reads: CASSLTGNSNQPQHF. CDR3 coding DNA: TGTGCCAGCAGTTTGACGGGGAACAGCAATCAGCCCCAGCATTTT.